These T cell receptor beta chains were read from a single sample in a study of blood T cell repertoires in COVID-19. Assay used: immunoSEQ multiplex PCR; TCRdb lists only in-frame clones, some missing. The table lists 55,000 to 75,000 clones, approximately 86% of them singletons. The sequenced sample was peripheral blood. These receptors originate from a human donor with active COVID-19. The donor label of this sample is uncertain. The CDR3 runs from the conserved cysteine through the conserved F or W. D genes are given only for firm matches. Where a row states a size, it is once, few, many or the class of an expanded clone; other rows omit it.

>once|TRBV5-4|-|TRBJ2-5
CASSLGGRFQETQYF
TGTGCCAGCAGCTTGGGTGGCAGGTTTCAAGAGACCCAGTACTTC
>-|TRBV6-6|TRBD1|TRBJ1-2
CASSYSRPGQGPPDTF
TGTGCCAGCAGTTACTCCCGTCCGGGACAGGGGCCGCCGGACACCTTC
>once|TRBV6-5|TRBD1|TRBJ1-1
CATIPTGRAFF
TGTGCCACTATACCGACAGGGAGGGCTTTCTTT
>-|TRBV19|TRBD1|TRBJ1-2
CASSSMSGTGGNYGYTF
TGTGCCAGTAGTTCTATGTCCGGGACAGGGGGCAACTATGGCTACACCTTC
>-|TRBV18|TRBD1|TRBJ2-5
CASSPRGQGMGETQYF
TGTGCCAGCTCACCTAGGGGACAGGGAATGGGAGAGACCCAGTACTTC
>once|TRBV3-1/TRBV3-2|-|TRBJ2-7
CASSDRGPYEQYF
TGTGCCAGCAGTGATAGGGGTCCCTACGAGCAGTACTTC
>-|TRBV7-9|-|TRBJ2-1
CASSVWGGQYNEQFF
TGTGCCAGCAGCGTCTGGGGGGGCCAATACAATGAGCAGTTCTTC
>-|TRBV7-3|TRBD1|TRBJ2-5
CASSQGAGQETQYF
TGTGCCAGCAGCCAGGGGGCGGGGCAAGAGACCCAGTACTTC
>-|TRBV11-2|TRBD1|TRBJ2-7
CASSAGTGALGQYF
TGTGCCAGCAGCGCCGGGACAGGGGCGTTGGGCCAGTACTTC
>-|TRBV6-1|-|TRBJ1-3
CASSVIPVGSRNTIYF
TGTGCCAGCAGTGTTATCCCCGTCGGGAGTCGGAACACCATATATTTT
>-|TRBV6-1|TRBD2|TRBJ2-2
CASSDLGGRGGELFF
TGTGCCAGCAGTGATCTTGGCGGGAGGGGCGGGGAGCTGTTTTTT
>-|TRBV7-3|-|TRBJ1-2
CASSSGDYGYTF
TGTGCCAGCAGCTCGGGGGACTATGGCTACACCTTC
>-|TRBV2|TRBD2|TRBJ2-1
CASSSSGGDNEQFF
TGTGCCAGCAGTTCCAGCGGGGGTGACAATGAGCAGTTCTTC
>-|TRBV2|TRBD2|TRBJ2-7
CASTGTSGGPKQNF
TGTGCCAGCACAGGGACTAGCGGGGGTCCCAAGCAGAACTTC
>-|TRBV9|TRBD1|TRBJ1-2
CASSVGQGIADYGYTF
TGTGCCAGCAGCGTCGGACAGGGAATCGCGGACTATGGCTACACCTTC
>-|TRBV5-4|-|TRBJ1-2
CASSLDSTYGYTF
TGTGCCAGCAGCTTGGACAGCACTTATGGCTACACCTTC
>-|TRBV10-3|TRBD1|TRBJ1-1
CAISVGTANTEAFF
TGTGCCATCAGTGTGGGGACAGCTAACACTGAAGCTTTCTTT
>-|TRBV10-3|TRBD1|TRBJ1-5
CAISATGGRSNQPQHF
TGTGCCATCAGTGCAACAGGGGGTAGGAGCAATCAGCCCCAGCATTTT
>few|TRBV7-9|-|TRBJ2-1
CASRISSSTTSYNEQFF
TGTGCCAGCAGGATATCTAGCTCTACCACCTCCTACAATGAGCAGTTCTTC
>few|TRBV11-2|TRBD2|TRBJ2-7
CASSSWTSFYEQYF
TGTGCCAGCAGCTCCTGGACTAGCTTCTACGAGCAGTACTTC
>-|TRBV28|-|TRBJ1-1
CASSLESRGKAFF
TGTGCCAGCAGTTTAGAAAGTCGAGGGAAAGCTTTCTTT
>-|TRBV5-1|TRBD2|TRBJ2-3
CASSSPSLTSGQQYF
TGCGCCAGCAGCTCCCCCAGTTTAACTAGCGGGCAACAGTATTTT
>-|TRBV10-3|TRBD2|TRBJ2-2
CAIGGETENTGELFF
TGTGCCATCGGGGGGGAGACAGAAAACACCGGGGAGCTGTTTTTT
>-|TRBV12-5|TRBD2|TRBJ2-3
CASGRGLATSTDTQYF
TGTGCTAGTGGACGCGGACTAGCTACTAGCACAGATACGCAGTATTTT
>-|TRBV11-3|TRBD1|TRBJ2-3
CASSLGQGIGTDTQYF
TGTGCCAGCAGCTTGGGACAGGGTATTGGCACAGATACGCAGTATTTT
>-|TRBV23-1|-|TRBJ2-3
CATREGPYRTDTQYF
TGCGCCACCCGGGAAGGCCCCTATCGCACAGATACGCAGTATTTT